The 32 T cell receptor beta chains below all came from one sample that was sequenced in a study of shared clonotypes between healthy human individuals. Sequencing was performed with immunoSEQ multiplex PCR; in TCRdb, only in-frame clones are kept and a portion is missing. The sample carries 2,500,000 or so clones, roughly 93% recorded once. Sequencing was done on a sample of naive CD4+ T cells from PBMCs. The subset denotes: CD45RA+ positively selected. These receptors were collected from a man aged 18-30 years in good health. Some clones in this sample may be carry-over from other donors' samples.

The rearrangement links TRBV18 to TRBJ1-1, with a possible D match to TRBD1 (5 bases). V was trimmed by 2 bases and J by 6 bases, leaving 13 bases between them. Germline CDR1 reads KGHSH; CDR2 reads LQKENI. The CDR3 contains 14 residues. The CDR3 loop is CASSPSGTGPEAFF. The DNA for the CDR3 is TGTGCCAGCTCACCATCCGGAACGGGACCTGAAGCTTTCTTT.

Points on this clone: This CDR3 is also generated by other DNA sequences in the sample. The CDR3 protein is CASSLQSGELFF. DNA of the CDR3: TGTGCCAGCAGTCTCCAGTCCGGGGAGCTGTTTTTT. The rearrangement joins TRBV27 to TRBJ2-2; no clear D gene. The V gene lost 5 bases and the J gene lost 6 bases, with 7 bases spanning the gap. This CDR3 has 12 amino acids. In germline, CDR1 is MNHEY, CDR2 SMNVEV (reference sequence).

As for this clone: Compared with germline, one end of the junction differs, possibly owing to a read error. V usage is TRBV19 and J usage is TRBJ1-5; D is uncertain. Germline loops: CDR1 LNHDA, CDR2 SQIVND (reference sequence). The CDR3 spans 15 residues. In DNA form, the CDR3 reads TGTGCTAGTACTAAACGCGAGACACCGAATCAGCCCCAGCATTTT. This codes for CASTKRETPNQPQHF. The whole variable domain, remainder taken from reference TRBV19 and TRBJ1-5, is DGGITQSPKYLFRKEGQNVTLSCEQNLNHDAMYWYRQDPGQGLRLIYYSQIVNDFQKGDIAEGYSVSREKKESFPLTVTSAQKNPTAFYLCASTKRETPNQPQHFGDGTRLSIL.

This clone appeared once. The chain is built from TRBV5-1 and TRBJ2-7, with a tentative D call TRBD2 (6 bases). V lost 0 bases to trimming and J lost 2 bases, with 15 bases between them. Germline CDR1 and CDR2: SGHRS and YFSETQ. The length of the CDR3 is 16 residues. CDR3 nucleotides: TGCGCCAGCAGCTTGGCCCCCGGGACTCAAACCTACGAGCAGTACTTC. Protein: CASSLAPGTQTYEQYF.

V gene TRBV19 combines with J gene TRBJ2-1, with D unclear. Germline assignment: CDR1 LNHDA and CDR2 SQIVND (reference sequence). Trimming took 3 bases from V and 12 from J, leaving 18 bases between them. The CDR3 has 14 residues. This chain's CDR3 is CASSMAQVWKGQFF. In DNA, the CDR3 is TGTGCCAGTAGTATGGCGCAGGTTTGGAAGGGGCAGTTCTTC.

The chain has TRBV5-1 and TRBJ2-7, with TRBD1 identical over 9 bases. From germline, CDR1 is SGHRS and CDR2 YFSETQ. The ends lost 4 bases at V and 5 bases at J; junction bases unmatched: 10. The CDR3 length is 15 residues. The CDR3 reads CASSQSGQGVDEQYF. The CDR3 bases are TGCGCCAGCAGCCAATCGGGACAGGGAGTGGACGAGCAGTACTTC.

As to this clone: The sample holds other DNA sequences that translate to the same CDR3. This chain connects TRBV5-1 to TRBJ2-3, with D maybe TRBD1 (6 bases). Germline lookup yields CDR1 SGHRS and CDR2 YFSETQ. V lost 0 bases and J lost 4, with 12 bases in between. The CDR3 loop spans 15 amino acids. The CDR3 region is CASSLVAGVADTQYF. CDR3 coding DNA: TGCGCCAGCAGCTTGGTCGCAGGGGTGGCAGATACGCAGTATTTT.

The V call is TRBV19, the J call TRBJ2-2, with a tentative D call TRBD2 (5 bases). Germline V CDR1 and CDR2: LNHDA, SQIVND (reference sequence). The length of the CDR3 is 14 residues. Trimming took 3 bases from V and 1 from J, leaving 6 bases between them. The CDR3 sequence is CASSIGENTGELFF. CDR3 sequence (DNA): TGTGCCAGTAGTATCGGGGAGAACACCGGGGAGCTGTTTTTT.

The chain recombines TRBV5-1 with TRBJ2-7; D is possibly TRBD1 or TRBD2 (5 bases each). The germline gives CDR1 SGHRS, CDR2 YFSETQ. The germline V and J ends were trimmed by 0 bases and 7 bases, with 17 bases remaining between them. The CDR3 is 15 residues long. The CDR3 region is CASSLVARPEGEQYF. DNA of the CDR3: TGCGCCAGCAGCTTGGTAGCACGGCCCGAGGGGGAGCAGTACTTC.

The CDR3: CASSYTRTTEAFF. In DNA, the CDR3 is TGTGCCAGCAGTTACACCCGGACAACTGAAGCTTTCTTT. V gene TRBV6-5 combines with J gene TRBJ1-1; tentative D call: TRBD1 (5 bases). Between the trimmed V and J ends, which lost 2 bases and 5 bases, there was a span of 9 bases. CDR3 length equals 13 residues. Germline V CDR1 and CDR2: MNHEY, SVGAGI.

This sequence joins TRBV5-1 and TRBJ2-7; TRBD2 matches at 15 bases. This CDR3 has 17 residues. CDR1 and CDR2 from the germline V gene are SGHRS and YFSETQ. V dropped 4 bases and J dropped 0; count of bases not matched to a gene: 5. In DNA, the CDR3 is TGCGCCAGCAGCGATGGGACTAGCGGGAGGACCTCCTACGAGCAGTACTTC. Translated: CASSDGTSGRTSYEQYF.

V gene TRBV18 combines with J gene TRBJ1-3; a weak D match, TRBD1 (5 bases). Trimming removed 6 bases at V and 0 bases at J, with 15 bases between. This CDR3 contains 16 residues. Germline V gene sequence: CDR1 KGHSH, CDR2 LQKENI. The CDR3 here is CASSRGQGSSGNTIYF. The CDR3 nucleotides read TGTGCCAGCTCGCGGGGCCAGGGAAGCTCTGGAAACACCATATATTTT.

This chain's CDR3 is CASRPTGIPYEQYF. The CDR3 nucleotides are TGCGCCAGCAGACCGACCGGGATTCCCTACGAGCAGTACTTC. The chain joins TRBV5-1 to TRBJ2-7; possible D gene TRBD2, 5 bases. Between the trimmed V and J ends, which lost 5 bases and 2 bases, there was a span of 14 bases. Germline CDR1 reads SGHRS; CDR2 reads YFSETQ. This CDR3 region has 14 residues.

J is TRBJ2-7 and V is TRBV30; 8 nucleotides line up with TRBD1. The length of the CDR3 is 15 residues. From germline, CDR1 is GTSNPN and CDR2 SVGIG (reference sequence). With V trimmed by 5 bases and J by 4 bases, 13 bases remained unmatched. CDR3: CAWLAAGGASYEQYF. The DNA for the CDR3 is TGTGCCTGGTTGGCGGCAGGGGGCGCTTCTTACGAGCAGTACTTC. The whole variable domain, remainder taken from reference TRBV30 and TRBJ2-7, is SQTIHQWPATLVQPVGSPLSLECTVEGTSNPNLYWYRQAAGRGLQLLFYSVGIGQISSEVPQNLSASRPQDRQFILSSKKLLLSDSGFYLCAWLAAGGASYEQYFGPGTRLTVT.

The V gene is TRBV15, the J gene TRBJ1-2, with a weak D call TRBD1 (6 bases). The CDR3 covers 17 residues. The germline CDR1 and CDR2 sequences are LNHNV and YYDKDF (reference sequence). V was shortened by 1 base and J by 0 bases, with 15 bases between the two germline ends. In DNA, the CDR3 is TGTGCCACCAGCAGAGGGGGGCGCAGGACGACTAACTATGGCTACACCTTC. It specifies CATSRGGRRTTNYGYTF.

This chain uses TRBV19 with TRBJ2-2; D not certain. The CDR3 covers 19 residues. Trimming shortened V by 1 base and J by 2 bases, and 20 bases separated the two germline ends. The germline gives CDR1 LNHDA, CDR2 SQIVND (reference sequence). The DNA of the CDR3 is TGTGCCAGTAGTATAGGCCAGGCCCGACCAAGCAGAAACACCGGGGAGCTGTTTTTT. Translated, it gives CASSIGQARPSRNTGELFF. The full variable domain, its missing parts supplied by reference TRBV19 and TRBJ2-2, is DGGITQSPKYLFRKEGQNVTLSCEQNLNHDAMYWYRQDPGQGLRLIYYSQIVNDFQKGDIAEGYSVSREKKESFPLTVTSAQKNPTAFYLCASSIGQARPSRNTGELFFGEGSRLTVL.

This chain uses TRBV28 with TRBJ1-4, with D unresolved. Trimming pared 6 bases from V and 0 bases from J, leaving 14 bases between. The germline CDR1 and CDR2 sequences are MDHEN and SYDVKM. This CDR3 spans 16 amino acids. CDR3 coding DNA: TGTGCCAGCAGCTTGGCAGTTACAGCAACTAATGAAAAACTGTTTTTT. Encoded protein: CASSLAVTATNEKLFF.

V gene TRBV7-7 combines with J gene TRBJ2-7; weak D call: TRBD1 (6 bases). CDR3 size: 15 residues. CDR1 and CDR2 (germline): SSHAT, FNYEAQ (reference sequence). V lost 5 bases and J lost 4, with 18 bases in between. CDR3 region: CASSPRQDSRYEQYF. Here the CDR3 DNA reads TGTGCCAGCAGCCCTCGCCAGGACAGCCGATACGAGCAGTACTTC.

The V gene is TRBV7-3, the J gene TRBJ2-7; no reliable D call. The CDR3 is 13 amino acids. The germline gives CDR1 SGHTA, CDR2 FQGTGA. Deletions cut 5 bases from V and 0 bases from J, with 8 bases between. The DNA for the CDR3 is TGTGCCAGCAGCCCACTTCCCTCCTACGAGCAGTACTTC. Protein: CASSPLPSYEQYF.

J is TRBJ2-6 and V is TRBV28, with D unresolved. Germline V CDR1 and CDR2: MDHEN, SYDVKM. The CDR3 spans 18 residues. V lost 1 base and J lost 5, with 18 bases in between. CDR3 residues: CASSLLGIPRFRANVLTF. The DNA for the CDR3 is TGTGCCAGCAGTTTATTGGGCATCCCAAGGTTTAGGGCCAACGTCCTGACTTTC.

Concerning this clone itself: Other DNA sequences from this sample encode an identical CDR3 as well. The V gene is TRBV11-3, the J gene TRBJ2-2; the D is unclear. Trimming shortened V by 0 bases and J by 5 bases, and 7 bases separated the two germline ends. The V gene's germline CDR1 is SGHNT and CDR2 YENEEA. The CDR3 runs to 14 residues. CDR3 region: CASSLDSGTGELFF. The CDR3, as DNA: TGTGCCAGCAGCTTAGATTCCGGGACCGGGGAGCTGTTTTTT.

The chain couples TRBV7-9 to TRBJ2-1, with TRBD2 as a possible D gene (5 bases). The V gene lost 1 base and the J gene lost 6 bases, with 16 bases spanning the gap. Per the germline V gene, CDR1 is SEHNR and CDR2 is FQNEAQ (reference sequence). The CDR3 has 16 amino acids. The chain's CDR3 is CASSLVWRARSNEQFF. In DNA form, the CDR3 reads TGTGCCAGCAGCTTAGTTTGGCGGGCCCGGTCCAATGAGCAGTTCTTC.

The chain uses TRBV2 and TRBJ1-5; 8 bases fit TRBD1. Losses at the gene ends were 6 bases for V and 6 bases for J; bases not matched to a gene: 7. Per germline, CDR1 SNHLY and CDR2 FYNNEI. The CDR3 is 14 residues long. The CDR3 region is CASSGDRGGQPQHF. Here the CDR3 DNA reads TGTGCCAGCAGCGGAGACAGGGGTGGTCAGCCCCAGCATTTT.

This rearrangement joins TRBV28 to TRBJ2-7; unclear D gene. The CDR3 has 16 residues. Between the trimmed V and J ends, which lost 5 bases and 0 bases, there was a span of 17 bases. CDR1 and CDR2 from the germline V gene are MDHEN and SYDVKM. This chain's CDR3 is CASSPLSLPLSYEQYF. The CDR3 coding sequence is TGTGCCAGCAGTCCCTTGTCCTTGCCCCTCTCCTACGAGCAGTACTTC.

V and J are TRBV27 and TRBJ2-4, with D perhaps TRBD1 (5 bases). Per germline, CDR1 MNHEY and CDR2 SMNVEV (reference sequence). The CDR3 has 14 residues. V was trimmed by 5 bases and J by 6 bases, leaving 14 bases between them. The chain's CDR3 is CASSPLDTRNIQYF. The DNA of the CDR3 is TGTGCCAGCAGTCCGCTGGACACTCGAAACATTCAGTACTTC.

This chain links TRBV29-1 with TRBJ1-1; D ambiguous. The CDR3 spans 14 residues. Trimming took off 2 bases at V and 7 bases at J, with 17 bases between the two ends. Germline loops: CDR1 SQVTM, CDR2 ANQGSEA. In nucleotides, the CDR3 is TGCAGCGTTGAATCGTTTGGGAGAGTAGGTGAAGCTTTCTTT. It codes for CSVESFGRVGEAFF.

The chain couples TRBV5-5 to TRBJ1-1; D is uncertain. This CDR3 is built from 14 residues. V lost 1 base, J lost 2 bases, and 9 bases lay in between. In germline, CDR1 is SGHKS, CDR2 YYEKEE (reference sequence). The CDR3 spells CASSLWLSNTEAFF. The CDR3 DNA sequence: TGTGCCAGCAGCTTGTGGTTAAGCAACACTGAAGCTTTCTTT.

Note on this clone: Additional DNA sequences in this sample encode the identical CDR3. The genes are TRBV5-1 and TRBJ1-2; possible D gene TRBD1, 5 bases. This CDR3 contains 14 residues. The V end lost 0 bases, the J end lost 5 bases, and 11 bases lay between the germline ends. The V gene's germline CDR1 is SGHRS and CDR2 YFSETQ. CDR3 bases: TGCGCCAGCAGCTTGGGGCAGGGTCCTTATGGCTACACCTTC. This codes for CASSLGQGPYGYTF.

The chain has TRBV7-3 and TRBJ2-3; 7 bases are a match to TRBD1. Trimming took 4 bases from V and 6 from J; bases not matched to a gene: 7. There are 14 residues in the CDR3. CDR1 is SGHTA and CDR2 is FQGTGA in the germline V gene. The CDR3, as DNA: TGTGCCAGCAGCTCCGGGACAGCAGTCGATACGCAGTATTTT. Translated: CASSSGTAVDTQYF.

This chain links TRBV5-1 with TRBJ2-5, with D possibly being TRBD1 or TRBD2 (5 bases each). From germline, CDR1 is SGHRS and CDR2 YFSETQ. V was pared by 3 bases and J by 2 bases, with 17 bases between. The CDR3 covers 16 residues. The CDR3 DNA is TGCGCCAGCAGCTCAATCCGGGGCAACGAACAAGAGACCCAGTACTTC. Amino acids: CASSSIRGNEQETQYF.

This chain joins TRBV9 and TRBJ2-7, with 7 bases lining up with TRBD1. Germline V gene lookup returns CDR1 SGDLS and CDR2 YYNGEE. CDR3 length equals 15 residues. The ends lost 1 base at V and 4 bases at J; junction bases unmatched: 8. CDR3 protein: CASSVQAGGTYEQYF. DNA of the CDR3: TGTGCCAGCAGCGTACAGGCAGGGGGTACGTACGAGCAGTACTTC.

The chain couples TRBV9 to TRBJ2-2; 11 bases align to TRBD2. V dropped 0 bases and J dropped 4; count of bases not matched to a gene: 5. The CDR3 totals 17 residues. Germline V lookup: CDR1 SGDLS, CDR2 YYNGEE. The CDR3 protein is CASSVGLAGGSTGELFF. In nucleotides, the CDR3 is TGTGCCAGCAGCGTAGGCCTAGCGGGAGGCAGCACCGGGGAGCTGTTTTTT.